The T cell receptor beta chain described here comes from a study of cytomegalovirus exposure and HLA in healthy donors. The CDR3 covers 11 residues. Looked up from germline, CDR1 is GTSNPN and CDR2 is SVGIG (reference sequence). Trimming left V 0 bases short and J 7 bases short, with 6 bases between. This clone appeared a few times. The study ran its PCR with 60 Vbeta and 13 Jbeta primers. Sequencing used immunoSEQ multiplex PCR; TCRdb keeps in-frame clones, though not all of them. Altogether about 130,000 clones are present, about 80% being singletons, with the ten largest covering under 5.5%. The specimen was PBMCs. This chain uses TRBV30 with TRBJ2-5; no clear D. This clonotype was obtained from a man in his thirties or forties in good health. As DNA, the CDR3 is TGTGCCTGGAGTGTACGCGGGACCCAGTACTTC. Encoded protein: CAWSVRGTQYF.